Following are 31 T cell receptor beta chains from one sample sequenced in a study of blood T cell repertoires in COVID-19. Assay used: immunoSEQ multiplex PCR; TCRdb lists only in-frame clones, some missing. Among hundreds of thousands of clones, over 75% were seen once, and the ten largest hold approximately 9%. Sequenced input: PBMCs or T cells enriched from blood (not recorded which). The origin of the receptors is a woman between 50 and 59 years old with acute COVID-19.

Only one count was recorded for this clone. The chain links TRBV7-2 to TRBJ1-1; tentative D call: TRBD1 (5 bases). Germline CDR1 is SGHTA and CDR2 is FQGNSA. This CDR3 has 13 residues. Trimming took 7 bases from V and 6 from J, leaving 15 bases between them. DNA for the CDR3: TGTGCCAGCAATTCGGGGGTTGACGCTGAAGCTTTCTTT. Encoded protein: CASNSGVDAEAFF. The whole variable domain, filled in from reference TRBV7-2 and TRBJ1-1, reads GAGVSQSPSNKVTEKGKDVELRCDPISGHTALYWYRQSLGQGLEFLIYFQGNSAPDKSGLPSDRFSAERTGGSVSTLTIQRTQQEDSAVYLCASNSGVDAEAFFGQGTRLTVV.

This chain connects TRBV20-1 to TRBJ1-6; D call uncertain. Germline V gives CDR1 DFQATT, CDR2 SNEGSKA (reference sequence). CDR3 length: 14 amino acids. The ends were cut back, 3 bases at V and 5 bases at J, with 11 bases in the middle. The CDR3 loop reads CSASSPRNNSPLHF. CDR3 in DNA: TGCAGTGCTAGTAGTCCCAGGAATAATTCACCCCTCCACTTT.

The J gene is TRBJ2-1, the V gene TRBV6-5; D is perhaps TRBD1 (5 bases). CDR3 length: 14 amino acids. V was trimmed by 5 bases and J by 4 bases, leaving 12 bases between them. The germline gives CDR1 MNHEY, CDR2 SVGAGI. The CDR3 protein is CASSRPGLYNEQFF. The CDR3 nucleotides read TGTGCCAGCAGTCGGCCAGGGTTATACAATGAGCAGTTCTTC.

The CDR3 region is CASSLQGGNTEAFF. The DNA for the CDR3 is TGTGCCAGCAGCTTACAGGGGGGGAACACTGAAGCTTTCTTT. The chain has TRBV7-3 and TRBJ1-1; 7 bases are shared with TRBD1. The ends lost 2 bases at V and 1 base at J; junction bases unmatched: 1. This CDR3 has 14 amino acids. Germline CDR1 reads SGHTA; CDR2 reads FQGTGA. Full variable domain (rest looked up from reference TRBV7-3 and TRBJ1-1): GAGVSQTPSNKVTEKGKYVELRCDPISGHTALYWYRQSLGQGPEFLIYFQGTGAADDSGLPNDRFFAVRPEGSVSTLKIQRTERGDSAVYLCASSLQGGNTEAFFGQGTRLTVV.

CDR3 nucleotides: TGTGCCAGCAGCCAAGGGTCGGGATGGACAGCCGAAGAGACCCAGTACTTC. Translated: CASSQGSGWTAEETQYF. The rearrangement joins TRBV4-2 to TRBJ2-5; perhaps TRBD1 as D (6 bases). Trimming took 1 base from V and 3 from J, leaving 18 bases between them. The CDR3 covers 17 residues. Germline V gene lookup returns CDR1 LGHNA and CDR2 YNFKEQ.

This chain connects TRBV18 to TRBJ1-4, with TRBD1 matching 7 bases. J was trimmed by 6 bases and V by 5 bases; bases with no gene match: 9. CDR1 is KGHSH and CDR2 is LQKENI in the germline V gene. This CDR3 region has 15 residues. The CDR3 sequence is CASSKMGTGDEKLFF. The CDR3 coding sequence is TGTGCCAGCTCAAAAATGGGTACAGGGGATGAAAAACTGTTTTTT.

This clone was observed a few times. Other DNA sequences in the sample encode the same CDR3. This chain links TRBV6-5 with TRBJ2-7; D is perhaps TRBD1 (6 bases). V dropped 0 bases and J dropped 4 bases, with 7 bases sitting between them. This CDR3 is built from 13 residues. Germline assignment: CDR1 MNHEY and CDR2 SVGAGI. The CDR3 region is CASSYSRGYEQYF. The CDR3 DNA reads TGTGCCAGCAGTTACTCCAGGGGTTACGAGCAGTACTTC.

V is TRBV21-1 and J is TRBJ1-2; the DNA was not used to check the table's D call, TRBD1. TRBV21-1 is a pseudogene segment. This CDR3 spans 16 amino acids. CDR3 in DNA: TGTGCCAGCAGCAAAGCGCCGATTCTAAGGGGCTATGGCTACACCTTC. It encodes CASSKAPILRGYGYTF.

The rearrangement uses TRBV4-1 and TRBJ1-4; weak D call: TRBD1 (6 bases). Trimming cost V 0 bases and J 8 bases, with 13 bases left between them. CDR3 length: 15 amino acids. Germline CDR1 MGHRA, CDR2 YSYEKL. The CDR3 loop is CASSQEAGAGEKLFF. The CDR3 DNA sequence: TGCGCCAGCAGCCAAGAGGCGGGGGCCGGGGAAAAACTGTTTTTT.

The V and J genes are TRBV9 and TRBJ2-2; TRBD1 is a possible D gene (5 bases). CDR3 length equals 13 residues. V lost 5 bases, J lost 6 bases, and 11 bases lay in between. From germline, CDR1 is SGDLS and CDR2 YYNGEE. CDR3 sequence reads: CASRPTGPGELFF. The CDR3 DNA reads TGTGCCAGCAGGCCAACAGGCCCCGGGGAGCTGTTTTTT.

The V and J genes are TRBV3-1 (or the pseudogene TRBV3-2) and TRBJ1-2; weak D call: TRBD1 (5 bases). From germline, CDR1 is LGHDT and CDR2 YNNKEL (reference sequence). V lost 0 bases to trimming and J lost 3 bases, with 11 bases between them. The CDR3 has 15 residues. DNA of the CDR3: TGTGCCAGCAGCCAAGATTCAGCAGGGTACTATGGCTACACCTTC. Translation: CASSQDSAGYYGYTF.

This rearrangement joins TRBV7-9 to TRBJ1-2; D not resolved. Between the trimmed V and J ends, which lost 3 bases and 6 bases, there was a span of 8 bases. The CDR3 length is 12 residues. Germline-derived CDR1 and CDR2 are SEHNR and FQNEAQ (reference sequence). The CDR3 DNA reads TGTGCCAGCAGCTTTAACAGAGATGGCTACACCTTC. Translating gives CASSFNRDGYTF.

The chain links TRBV19 to TRBJ1-2; a possible D gene is TRBD1 (5 bases). Trimming took 8 bases from V and 4 from J, leaving 20 bases between them. Germline CDR1 LNHDA, CDR2 SQIVND (reference sequence). This CDR3 is built from 15 residues. The CDR3 region has the DNA TGTGCCAGTGGGCGGGACGCGCAAGGGAGCTATGGCTACACCTTC. Encoded protein: CASGRDAQGSYGYTF.

This clone appeared a single time. The CDR3 bases are TGCGCCAGCAGCCAAGACTCCAGGGAAACAGATACGCAGTATTTT. Translated: CASSQDSRETDTQYF. The chain links TRBV4-3 to TRBJ2-3; TRBD1 is a possible D gene (5 bases). CDR1 and CDR2 (germline): LGHNA, YSLEER. V shed 0 bases and J shed 3 bases, with 10 bases lying between them. The CDR3 has 15 residues.

The chain couples TRBV7-3 to TRBJ1-1, with 9 bases that match TRBD1. CDR1 SGHTA and CDR2 FQGTGA come from the germline V gene. Trimming at V came to 0 bases and at J to 11 bases, leaving 4 bases not matched to a gene. The CDR3 consists of 13 residues. CDR3 coding DNA: TGTGCCAGCAGCTTAACTGGGACAGGGAAGGCTTTCTTT. This gives the protein CASSLTGTGKAFF.

This clone was observed a handful of times. The genes are TRBV10-3 and TRBJ2-2; D is ambiguous. This CDR3 region has 14 residues. V was cut by 10 bases and J by 0 bases, with 12 bases left in between. CDR1 and CDR2 from the germline V gene are ENHRY and SYGVKD. The CDR3 loop is CATTASSNTGELFF. For the CDR3, the DNA is TGTGCCACCACAGCAAGTTCGAACACCGGGGAGCTGTTTTTT.

The chain recombines TRBV30 with TRBJ1-5; 9 positions match TRBD1. The CDR3 extends over 17 amino acids. The J segment lost 1 base and the V segment lost 1 base, leaving 8 bases of the junction unmatched. Per germline, CDR1 GTSNPN and CDR2 SVGIG (reference sequence). For the CDR3, the DNA is TGTGCCTGGAGTGCCGGGACAGGGATTATGAGCAATCAGCCCCAGCATTTT. This encodes CAWSAGTGIMSNQPQHF.

This chain uses TRBV5-1 with TRBJ2-7; 15 bases line up with TRBD2. The CDR3 spans 16 residues. Looked up from germline, CDR1 is SGHRS and CDR2 is YFSETQ. V shed 4 bases, J shed 7 bases, and the junction held 9 bases outside the gene matches. The CDR3 bases are TGCGCCAGCAGCCGAGGGACTAGCGGGGGGCTGGAGGAGCAGTACTTC. Translating gives CASSRGTSGGLEEQYF.

This clone appeared a single time. The chain employs TRBV7-2 and TRBJ2-2, with 9 bases aligning to TRBD2. The J segment lost 1 base and the V segment lost 5 bases, leaving 5 bases of the junction unmatched. The V gene's germline CDR1 is SGHTA and CDR2 FQGNSA. This CDR3 spans 16 amino acids. The DNA for the CDR3 is TGTGCCAGCAGCCGTAGGCGGGGGGGGAACACCGGGGAGCTGTTTTTT. The encoded protein is CASSRRRGGNTGELFF.

This clone was observed a few times. J is TRBJ1-1 and V is TRBV29-1; D not resolved. Germline loops: CDR1 SQVTM, CDR2 ANQGSEA. The CDR3 is 13 amino acids. Trimming shortened V by 8 bases and J by 1 base, and 14 bases separated the two germline ends. Written as DNA, the CDR3 is TGCAGCACCCAAATGGCCAGGAACACTGAAGCTTTCTTT. It codes for CSTQMARNTEAFF.

This chain joins TRBV4-2 and TRBJ1-4; D is unclear. This CDR3 contains 17 residues. With 7 bases removed from V and 8 bases from J, the gap between germline ends came to 26 bases. Per germline, CDR1 LGHNA and CDR2 YNFKEQ. The DNA for the CDR3 is TGTGCCAGCAACGGCGGGAGGGTTAGTAAGGGAGGAGAAAAACTGTTTTTT. It encodes CASNGGRVSKGGEKLFF.

The chain uses TRBV30 and TRBJ1-4, with TRBD1 as a possible D gene (5 bases). This CDR3 is 16 amino acids long. CDR1 and CDR2 (germline): GTSNPN, SVGIG (reference sequence). Trimming pared 0 bases from V and 9 bases from J, leaving 20 bases between. As DNA, the CDR3 is TGTGCCTGGAGTGTACATTATTTTGAGACAGCCAAAAAACTGTTTTTT. It translates to CAWSVHYFETAKKLFF.

V usage is TRBV9 and J usage is TRBJ2-3; TRBD2 matches at 9 bases. In germline, CDR1 is SGDLS, CDR2 YYNGEE. The junction had 9 bases not matched to a gene; V was cut back by 1 base and J by 0 bases. The CDR3 has 18 residues. CDR3 bases: TGTGCCAGCAGCGTAAAAATTAGCGGGGGCACTAGCACAGATACGCAGTATTTT. The encoded protein is CASSVKISGGTSTDTQYF.

This chain uses TRBV25-1 with TRBJ2-7, with 8 bases lining up with TRBD1. The CDR3 totals 13 residues. The trim removed 5 bases at V and 3 bases at J, leaving 3 bases unmatched. Germline CDR1 is MGHDK and CDR2 is SYGVNS. The CDR3 is CASSTGQGYEQYF. CDR3 DNA sequence: TGTGCCAGCAGTACCGGACAGGGCTACGAGCAGTACTTC.

This chain uses TRBV5-4 with TRBJ2-4; 7 bases are a match to TRBD1. Looked up from germline, CDR1 is SGHNT and CDR2 is YYREEE (reference sequence). V gave up 0 bases and J gave up 1 base; unmatched junction bases: 4. The CDR3 contains 16 residues. In DNA form, the CDR3 reads TGTGCCAGCAGCTTGGAAGGGGGCCGGGCCAAAAACATTCAGTACTTC. This sequence encodes CASSLEGGRAKNIQYF.

The V gene is TRBV6-2 or TRBV6-3, the J gene TRBJ1-5, with D uncertain. The CDR3 has 15 amino acids. Germline loops: CDR1 MNHEY, CDR2 SVGEGT. Trimming cost V 3 bases and J 6 bases, with 15 bases left between them. The CDR3 DNA reads TGTGCCAGCAGTTATACCGGAGGGTTTAGTCAGCCCCAGCATTTT. Amino acids: CASSYTGGFSQPQHF.

In this sample, this clone turned up a few times. The chain combines TRBV2 with TRBJ2-2; TRBD2 is a possible D gene (6 bases). Trimming removed 7 bases at V and 0 bases at J, with 12 bases between. Per germline, CDR1 SNHLY and CDR2 FYNNEI. The CDR3 is made up of 15 amino acids. Here the CDR3 reads CASNSPGANTGELFF. The CDR3 DNA reads as TGTGCCAGCAATTCCCCGGGGGCGAACACCGGGGAGCTGTTTTTT.

The genes are TRBV27 and TRBJ1-2; tentatively, D is TRBD1 (5 bases). Trimming took 2 bases from V and 7 from J, leaving 8 bases between them. The CDR3 consists of 12 residues. From germline, CDR1 is MNHEY and CDR2 SMNVEV (reference sequence). The CDR3: CASSLKGFGYTF. As DNA, the CDR3 is TGTGCCAGCAGTTTAAAGGGGTTTGGCTACACCTTC.

The V call is TRBV6-5, the J call TRBJ1-1; 8 positions match TRBD1. This CDR3 has 13 residues. Germline CDR1 reads MNHEY; CDR2 reads SVGAGI. Trimming took 8 bases from V and 2 from J; bases not matched to a gene: 4. CDR3 bases: TGTGCCAGCGGGGACAGGAGAAACACTGAAGCTTTCTTT. This encodes CASGDRRNTEAFF.

This clone occurred a few times. The chain joins TRBV10-2 to TRBJ2-5, with 9 bases matching TRBD1. The germline CDR1 and CDR2 sequences are WSHSY and SAAADI. V shed 0 bases, J shed 4 bases, and the junction held 6 bases outside the gene matches. This CDR3 region has 16 residues. As DNA, the CDR3 is TGCGCCAGCAGTGAGTCTACAGGGGGCTATGTAGAGACCCAGTACTTC. This codes for CASSESTGGYVETQYF.

The J gene is TRBJ1-2, the V gene TRBV5-4; D possibly corresponds to TRBD1 (5 bases). The V end lost 4 bases, the J end lost 10 bases, and 14 bases lay between the germline ends. The CDR3 runs 12 residues. Germline V CDR1 and CDR2: SGHNT, YYREEE (reference sequence). The CDR3 DNA reads as TGTGCCAGCAGCCTCTGGGGGGATGCCTACACCTTC. Protein sequence: CASSLWGDAYTF. The entire variable domain, with the rest obtained from reference TRBV5-4 and TRBJ1-2, is as follows: ETGVTQSPTHLIKTRGQQVTLRCSSQSGHNTVSWYQQALGQGPQFIFQYYREEENGRGNFPPRFSGLQFPNYSSELNVNALELDDSALYLCASSLWGDAYTFGSGTRLTVV.